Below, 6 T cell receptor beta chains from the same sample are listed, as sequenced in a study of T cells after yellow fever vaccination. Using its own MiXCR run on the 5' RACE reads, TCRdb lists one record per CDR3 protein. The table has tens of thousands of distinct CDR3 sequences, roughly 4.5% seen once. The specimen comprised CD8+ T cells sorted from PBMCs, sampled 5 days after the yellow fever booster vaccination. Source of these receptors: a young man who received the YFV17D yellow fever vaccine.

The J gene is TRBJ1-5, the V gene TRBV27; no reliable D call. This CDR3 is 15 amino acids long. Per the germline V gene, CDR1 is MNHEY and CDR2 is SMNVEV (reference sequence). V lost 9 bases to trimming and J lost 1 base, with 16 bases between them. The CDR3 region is CARSPGRGSNQPQHF. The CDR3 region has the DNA TGTGCCAGGAGCCCCGGGCGAGGGAGCAATCAGCCCCAGCATTTT.

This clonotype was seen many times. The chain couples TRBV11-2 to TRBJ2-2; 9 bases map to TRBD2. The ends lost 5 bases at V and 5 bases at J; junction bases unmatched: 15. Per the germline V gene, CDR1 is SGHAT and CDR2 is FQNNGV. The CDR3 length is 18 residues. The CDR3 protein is CASSPREGAGDLTGELFF. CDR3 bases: TGTGCCAGCAGCCCGCGGGAGGGAGCGGGAGACCTTACCGGGGAGCTGTTTTTT.

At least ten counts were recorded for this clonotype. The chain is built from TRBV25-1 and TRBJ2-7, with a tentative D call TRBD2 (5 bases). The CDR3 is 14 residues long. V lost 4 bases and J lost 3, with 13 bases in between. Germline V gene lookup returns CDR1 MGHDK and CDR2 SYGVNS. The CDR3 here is CASSVGLGSYEQYF. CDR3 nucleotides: TGTGCCAGCAGTGTTGGACTGGGGAGCTACGAGCAGTACTTC.

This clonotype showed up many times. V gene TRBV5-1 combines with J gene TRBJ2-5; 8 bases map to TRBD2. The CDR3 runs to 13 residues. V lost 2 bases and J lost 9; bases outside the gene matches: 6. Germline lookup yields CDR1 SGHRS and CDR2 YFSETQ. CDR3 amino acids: CASSLAGAPPQYF. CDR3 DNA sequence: TGCGCCAGCAGCTTAGCGGGAGCCCCCCCCCAGTACTTC.

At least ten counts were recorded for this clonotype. The CDR3 loop reads CASSLAGTVTYEQYF. CDR3 sequence (DNA): TGTGCCAGCAGCTTAGCAGGGACTGTGACCTACGAGCAGTACTTC. The chain is built from TRBV7-8 and TRBJ2-7; possible D gene TRBD2, 6 bases. V lost 0 bases and J 2 bases, leaving 11 bases between the germline ends. Germline assignment: CDR1 SGHVS and CDR2 FQNEAQ. The CDR3 consists of 15 residues.

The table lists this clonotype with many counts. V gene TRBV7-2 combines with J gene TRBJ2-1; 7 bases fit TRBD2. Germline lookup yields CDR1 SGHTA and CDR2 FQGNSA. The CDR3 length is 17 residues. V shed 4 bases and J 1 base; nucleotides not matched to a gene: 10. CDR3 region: CASSSRSGTTSYNEQFF. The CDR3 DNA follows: TGTGCCAGCAGCTCCCGGTCGGGGACTACTTCCTACAATGAGCAGTTCTTC. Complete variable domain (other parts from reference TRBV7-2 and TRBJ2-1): GAGVSQSPSNKVTEKGKDVELRCDPISGHTALYWYRQSLGQGLEFLIYFQGNSAPDKSGLPSDRFSAERTGGSVSTLTIQRTQQEDSAVYLCASSSRSGTTSYNEQFFGPGTRLTVL.